Listed below are T cell receptor beta chains from one sample, sequenced in a study of blood T cells in healthy people across ages. TCRdb ran MiXCR on the 5' RACE reads and lists one entry per CDR3 protein. Of 600,000 to 850,000 distinct CDR3 sequences in the sample, roughly 25% were seen once. A further study also used this sample, focusing on T cells of mothers and their children.

Sequencing was performed on blood. The receptors here all came from a boy between 10 and 17 years old in good health. The CDR3 runs from the conserved cysteine through the conserved F or W. D genes are given only for firm matches. Clone size is stated in some rows and not others, as once, few, many or a class when expanded.

d_gene: TRBD2; j_gene: TRBJ2-1; abundance: -; v_gene: TRBV6-5; CDR3aa: CASSYFGLAGAFSSKFF; CDR3nt: TGTGCCAGCAGTTACTTCGGACTAGCGGGGGCCTTTAGTTCTAAGTTCTTC
d_gene: TRBD2; j_gene: TRBJ2-1; abundance: few; v_gene: TRBV4-1; CDR3aa: CASSPDGRGAPRNEQFF; CDR3nt: TGCGCCAGCAGCCCAGATGGGCGGGGGGCCCCCAGGAATGAGCAGTTCTTC
d_gene: -; j_gene: TRBJ2-7; abundance: once; v_gene: TRBV2; CDR3aa: CASKVASGNSYEQYF; CDR3nt: TGTGCCAGCAAGGTGGCCAGCGGTAACTCCTACGAGCAGTACTTC
d_gene: TRBD2; j_gene: TRBJ2-7; abundance: many; v_gene: TRBV7-2; CDR3aa: CASSLVGLGEQYF; CDR3nt: TGTGCCAGCAGTTTGGTGGGACTAGGCGAGCAGTACTTC
d_gene: TRBD1; j_gene: TRBJ1-1; abundance: -; v_gene: TRBV12-3/TRBV12-4; CDR3aa: CASSLDRVSTAEAFF; CDR3nt: TGTGCCAGCAGCCTCGACAGGGTCAGTACAGCTGAAGCTTTCTTT
d_gene: TRBD1; j_gene: TRBJ1-1; abundance: -; v_gene: TRBV28; CDR3aa: CASSSMTGTNTEAFF; CDR3nt: TGTGCCAGCAGTTCGATGACAGGGACTAACACTGAAGCTTTCTTT
d_gene: -; j_gene: TRBJ2-7; abundance: -; v_gene: TRBV29-1; CDR3aa: CSVGGTATTWDEQYF; CDR3nt: TGCAGCGTGGGAGGAACGGCCACGACCTGGGACGAGCAGTACTTC
d_gene: TRBD1; j_gene: TRBJ1-2; abundance: few; v_gene: TRBV29-1; CDR3aa: CSVQTGDYGYTF; CDR3nt: TGCAGCGTACAAACAGGGGACTATGGCTACACCTTC
d_gene: TRBD1; j_gene: TRBJ2-7; abundance: few; v_gene: TRBV29-1; CDR3aa: CSVGQGVSYEQYF; CDR3nt: TGCAGCGTTGGACAGGGGGTCTCCTACGAGCAGTACTTC
d_gene: -; j_gene: TRBJ2-7; abundance: few; v_gene: TRBV29-1; CDR3aa: CSVGRSLTYEQYF; CDR3nt: TGCAGCGTTGGACGGTCCTTAACCTACGAGCAGTACTTC
d_gene: TRBD2; j_gene: TRBJ2-7; abundance: few; v_gene: TRBV10-3; CDR3aa: CAISESVGGPVYEQYF; CDR3nt: TGTGCCATCAGTGAGTCAGTGGGAGGGCCTGTCTACGAGCAGTACTTC
d_gene: TRBD2; j_gene: TRBJ2-1; abundance: -; v_gene: TRBV2; CDR3aa: CASSGGLAGSGEQFF; CDR3nt: TGTGCCAGCAGTGGAGGACTAGCGGGGTCGGGTGAGCAGTTCTTC
d_gene: -; j_gene: TRBJ2-4; abundance: -; v_gene: TRBV20-1; CDR3aa: CSAREGGRGAKNIQYF; CDR3nt: TGCAGTGCTAGAGAAGGAGGAAGGGGGGCCAAAAACATTCAGTACTTC
d_gene: TRBD2; j_gene: TRBJ2-3; abundance: -; v_gene: TRBV12-5; CDR3aa: CASGLVLGTSGVYVSSTDTQYF; CDR3nt: TGTGCTAGTGGTTTGGTACTAGGGACTAGCGGGGTTTATGTGTCTAGCACAGATACGCAGTATTTT
d_gene: TRBD2; j_gene: TRBJ2-5; abundance: few; v_gene: TRBV20-1; CDR3aa: CSARDRLAGGPLTQYF; CDR3nt: TGCAGTGCTAGAGATCGGCTAGCGGGAGGGCCGTTGACCCAGTACTTC
d_gene: TRBD2; j_gene: TRBJ2-1; abundance: -; v_gene: TRBV20-1; CDR3aa: CSARNPLAGGINEQFF; CDR3nt: TGCAGTGCTCGCAACCCCCTGGCGGGAGGGATCAATGAGCAGTTCTTC
d_gene: -; j_gene: TRBJ2-5; abundance: -; v_gene: TRBV29-1; CDR3aa: CSVEVSGRETQYF; CDR3nt: TGCAGCGTTGAAGTCTCGGGGAGGGAGACCCAGTACTTC
d_gene: -; j_gene: TRBJ2-2; abundance: few; v_gene: TRBV6-6; CDR3aa: CASGPSNTGELFF; CDR3nt: TGTGCCAGCGGACCCTCGAACACCGGGGAGCTGTTTTTT
d_gene: TRBD1; j_gene: TRBJ2-5; abundance: few; v_gene: TRBV7-3; CDR3aa: CASSPTPGQEETQYF; CDR3nt: TGTGCCAGCAGCCCAACCCCGGGACAGGAAGAGACCCAGTACTTC
d_gene: -; j_gene: TRBJ2-5; abundance: many; v_gene: TRBV29-1; CDR3aa: CSVEVDFQETQYF; CDR3nt: TGCAGCGTTGAAGTCGACTTTCAAGAGACCCAGTACTTC
d_gene: TRBD1; j_gene: TRBJ1-2; abundance: -; v_gene: TRBV28; CDR3aa: CASSGGQGAVDDYTF; CDR3nt: TGTGCCAGCAGTGGAGGACAGGGGGCGGTTGATGACTACACCTTC
d_gene: -; j_gene: TRBJ2-7; abundance: -; v_gene: TRBV15; CDR3aa: CTTSPDGASSYEQYF; CDR3nt: TGTACCACCAGCCCCGATGGAGCCAGCTCCTACGAGCAGTACTTC
d_gene: TRBD2; j_gene: TRBJ2-1; abundance: -; v_gene: TRBV24-1; CDR3aa: CATSDLGPGGEWEEQFF; CDR3nt: TGTGCCACCAGTGATTTGGGGCCCGGGGGGGAGTGGGAAGAGCAGTTCTTC
d_gene: TRBD2; j_gene: TRBJ2-5; abundance: -; v_gene: TRBV12-5; CDR3aa: CASGLAGATEETQYF; CDR3nt: TGTGCTAGTGGCCTAGCGGGGGCCACGGAGGAGACCCAGTACTTC
d_gene: -; j_gene: TRBJ2-7; abundance: -; v_gene: TRBV29-1; CDR3aa: CSVWAGAISSYEQYF; CDR3nt: TGCAGCGTTTGGGCAGGGGCCATCAGCTCCTACGAGCAGTACTTC
d_gene: -; j_gene: TRBJ2-4; abundance: few; v_gene: TRBV6-6; CDR3aa: CASSYGGLSKNIQYF; CDR3nt: TGTGCCAGCAGTTACGGGGGGTTGTCCAAAAACATTCAGTACTTC
d_gene: -; j_gene: TRBJ2-3; abundance: few; v_gene: TRBV27; CDR3aa: CASSFGRRDGQYF; CDR3nt: TGTGCCAGCAGTTTTGGGCGGCGGGATGGGCAGTATTTT
d_gene: -; j_gene: TRBJ2-7; abundance: few; v_gene: TRBV4-1; CDR3aa: CASSQQTVSSYEQYF; CDR3nt: TGCGCCAGCAGCCAGCAGACAGTGAGCTCCTACGAGCAGTACTTC
d_gene: -; j_gene: TRBJ2-7; abundance: -; v_gene: TRBV9; CDR3aa: CASSATSFNYEQYF; CDR3nt: TGTGCCAGCAGCGCGACTAGTTTTAACTACGAGCAGTACTTC
d_gene: -; j_gene: TRBJ2-1; abundance: -; v_gene: TRBV6-2/TRBV6-3; CDR3aa: CASSYLLWGSFDNEQFF; CDR3nt: TGTGCCAGCAGTTACTTACTCTGGGGGTCATTCGACAATGAGCAGTTCTTC
d_gene: TRBD2; j_gene: TRBJ2-5; abundance: few; v_gene: TRBV29-1; CDR3aa: CSVGLAEGRETQYF; CDR3nt: TGCAGCGTGGGACTAGCGGAGGGGAGAGAGACCCAGTACTTC
d_gene: -; j_gene: TRBJ2-1; abundance: -; v_gene: TRBV29-1; CDR3aa: CSVAPNSYNEQFF; CDR3nt: TGCAGCGTGGCTCCAAACTCCTACAATGAGCAGTTCTTC
d_gene: -; j_gene: TRBJ1-2; abundance: few; v_gene: TRBV7-9; CDR3aa: CASSESAYGYTF; CDR3nt: TGTGCCAGCAGCGAATCAGCGTATGGCTACACCTTC
d_gene: -; j_gene: TRBJ2-3; abundance: -; v_gene: TRBV7-2; CDR3aa: CASSPETDGTDTQYF; CDR3nt: TGTGCCAGCAGCCCCGAGACAGACGGCACAGATACGCAGTATTTT
d_gene: TRBD2; j_gene: TRBJ2-1; abundance: few; v_gene: TRBV29-1; CDR3aa: CSVSGTSGGLDEQFF; CDR3nt: TGCAGCGTTTCTGGGACTAGCGGGGGATTAGATGAGCAGTTCTTC
d_gene: -; j_gene: TRBJ2-5; abundance: few; v_gene: TRBV7-2; CDR3aa: CASSSSSGFGGETQYF; CDR3nt: TGTGCCAGCAGCTCCTCCTCCGGTTTTGGGGGGGAGACCCAGTACTTC
d_gene: TRBD2; j_gene: TRBJ2-1; abundance: -; v_gene: TRBV20-1; CDR3aa: CSVQGASGSSYNEQFF; CDR3nt: TGCAGTGTCCAAGGGGCGAGCGGGAGCTCCTACAATGAGCAGTTCTTC
d_gene: -; j_gene: TRBJ2-6; abundance: few; v_gene: TRBV28; CDR3aa: CASSPPRSTAWGANVLTF; CDR3nt: TGTGCCAGCAGCCCACCCCGATCGACGGCGTGGGGGGCCAACGTCCTGACTTTC
d_gene: -; j_gene: TRBJ1-5; abundance: few; v_gene: TRBV3-1; CDR3aa: CASSQEGSVQPQHF; CDR3nt: TGTGCCAGCAGCCAAGAGGGATCAGTGCAGCCCCAGCATTTT
d_gene: -; j_gene: TRBJ1-3; abundance: -; v_gene: TRBV19; CDR3aa: CASSTLRSGASGNTIYF; CDR3nt: TGTGCCAGTAGTACCCTCCGGTCGGGGGCCTCTGGAAACACCATATATTTT
d_gene: TRBD1; j_gene: TRBJ1-4; abundance: -; v_gene: TRBV7-2; CDR3aa: CASSSGQATLGEKLFF; CDR3nt: TGTGCCAGCAGCTCCGGACAGGCGACGTTGGGCGAAAAACTGTTTTTT
d_gene: -; j_gene: TRBJ2-5; abundance: -; v_gene: TRBV29-1; CDR3aa: CSVEGPEGLETQYF; CDR3nt: TGCAGCGTTGAAGGCCCCGAGGGTCTTGAGACCCAGTACTTC
d_gene: -; j_gene: TRBJ1-1; abundance: -; v_gene: TRBV6-6; CDR3aa: CASSYPSQNTEAFF; CDR3nt: TGTGCCAGCAGTTACCCCTCACAGAACACTGAAGCTTTCTTT
d_gene: TRBD2; j_gene: TRBJ2-1; abundance: few; v_gene: TRBV20-1; CDR3aa: CSASQREYWYEQFF; CDR3nt: TGCAGTGCTAGCCAGCGGGAATATTGGTATGAGCAGTTCTTC
d_gene: -; j_gene: TRBJ2-5; abundance: -; v_gene: TRBV10-3; CDR3aa: CAITDGGETQYF; CDR3nt: TGTGCCATTACTGACGGGGGAGAGACCCAGTACTTC
d_gene: -; j_gene: TRBJ2-1; abundance: -; v_gene: TRBV5-1; CDR3aa: CASSLLTPEGNEQFF; CDR3nt: TGCGCCAGCAGCTTATTGACGCCTGAGGGCAATGAGCAGTTCTTC
d_gene: -; j_gene: TRBJ1-1; abundance: few; v_gene: TRBV27; CDR3aa: CASGMVGAMNTEAFF; CDR3nt: TGTGCCAGCGGTATGGTGGGGGCCATGAACACTGAAGCTTTCTTT
d_gene: TRBD1; j_gene: TRBJ1-2; abundance: few; v_gene: TRBV6-5; CDR3aa: CASSYYRGGNYGYTF; CDR3nt: TGTGCCAGCAGTTACTACAGGGGAGGCAACTATGGCTACACCTTC
d_gene: TRBD1; j_gene: TRBJ2-7; abundance: few; v_gene: TRBV27; CDR3aa: CASSSPGQGHYEQYF; CDR3nt: TGTGCCAGCAGTTCCCCGGGACAGGGCCACTACGAGCAGTACTTC
d_gene: -; j_gene: TRBJ1-1; abundance: many; v_gene: TRBV4-2; CDR3aa: CASSQVLNTEAFF; CDR3nt: TGCGCCAGCAGCCAAGTTCTGAACACTGAAGCTTTCTTT
d_gene: TRBD2; j_gene: TRBJ2-1; abundance: few; v_gene: TRBV29-1; CDR3aa: CSVNLAAFNEQFF; CDR3nt: TGCAGCGTGAACCTAGCGGCTTTTAATGAGCAGTTCTTC
d_gene: -; j_gene: TRBJ2-7; abundance: once; v_gene: TRBV29-1; CDR3aa: CSVEDLAAEQYF; CDR3nt: TGCAGCGTTGAAGATCTCGCCGCGGAGCAGTACTTC
d_gene: -; j_gene: TRBJ1-3; abundance: -; v_gene: TRBV7-2; CDR3aa: CASSLVGLLGNTIYF; CDR3nt: TGTGCCAGCAGCTTAGTTGGTCTCTTAGGAAACACCATATATTTT
d_gene: TRBD2; j_gene: TRBJ2-5; abundance: few; v_gene: TRBV7-8; CDR3aa: CASSIPGLEVETQYF; CDR3nt: TGTGCCAGCAGCATTCCGGGACTAGAAGTCGAGACCCAGTACTTC
d_gene: -; j_gene: TRBJ2-1; abundance: -; v_gene: TRBV12-3/TRBV12-4; CDR3aa: CASTAASSYEQYF; CDR3nt: TGTGCCAGCACCGCGGCAAGTTCCTACGAGCAGTATTTC
d_gene: -; j_gene: TRBJ2-1; abundance: -; v_gene: TRBV4-1; CDR3aa: CASSQVVVYNEQFF; CDR3nt: TGCGCCAGCAGCCAAGTAGTTGTTTACAATGAGCAGTTCTTC
d_gene: TRBD2; j_gene: TRBJ2-1; abundance: -; v_gene: TRBV9; CDR3aa: CASSVDSGSTYEQFF; CDR3nt: TGTGCCAGCAGCGTAGATAGCGGGAGTACCTATGAGCAGTTCTTC
d_gene: TRBD2; j_gene: TRBJ2-1; abundance: -; v_gene: TRBV20-1; CDR3aa: CSAFKLAGGYNEQFF; CDR3nt: TGCAGTGCTTTTAAACTAGCGGGGGGCTACAATGAGCAGTTCTTC
d_gene: -; j_gene: TRBJ2-3; abundance: -; v_gene: TRBV9; CDR3aa: CASSPPTGTGSTDTQYF; CDR3nt: TGTGCCAGCAGCCCCCCAACCGGGACGGGAAGCACAGATACGCAGTATTTT